The rows below give T cell receptor beta chains drawn from one sample of a study of T-cell memory formation after mild COVID-19. One entry per CDR3 protein, called by TCRdb with MiXCR from the 5' RACE reads. The sample contains roughly 160,000 distinct CDR3 sequences, 10% to 15% of which appear only once. Input material: PBMCs or a T cell subset sorted from them (not recorded which). The receptor set was obtained from a young man who had mild COVID-19 (a few samples of this study predate the infection). Cell type and time point are not known. Both conserved end residues are part of each CDR3. A D gene is named only where the DNA matches it firmly. The size of a clone is reported for some rows only, either as once, few or many, or as a class for expanded clones.

clone size: few; D gene: -; J gene: TRBJ1-2; V gene: TRBV4-2; CDR3 DNA: TGTGCCAGCAGCCAAGATAAAGGTGCGGGAAGGGGCTACACCTTC; CDR3 protein: CASSQDKGAGRGYTF
clone size: many; D gene: -; J gene: TRBJ2-2; V gene: TRBV29-1; CDR3 DNA: TGCAGCGTTGAGGGGTCCACCGGGGAGCTGTTTTTT; CDR3 protein: CSVEGSTGELFF
clone size: few; D gene: TRBD1; J gene: TRBJ2-6; V gene: TRBV4-2; CDR3 DNA: TGTGCCAGCAGCCAGGGACAGATCTCTGGGGCCAACGTCCTGACTTTC; CDR3 protein: CASSQGQISGANVLTF
clone size: few; D gene: TRBD1; J gene: TRBJ2-5; V gene: TRBV6-6; CDR3 DNA: TGTGCCAGCAGTTACGGACAGGACCAAGAGACCCAGTACTTC; CDR3 protein: CASSYGQDQETQYF
clone size: few; D gene: -; J gene: TRBJ2-2; V gene: TRBV7-2; CDR3 DNA: TGTGCCAGCAGTTCGTACGGGGACGGGGAGCTGTTTTTT; CDR3 protein: CASSSYGDGELFF
clone size: few; D gene: -; J gene: TRBJ2-5; V gene: TRBV4-3; CDR3 DNA: TGCGCCAGCAGCCTTCGACAGTCCCAAGAGACCCAGTACTTC; CDR3 protein: CASSLRQSQETQYF
clone size: few; D gene: -; J gene: TRBJ2-3; V gene: TRBV7-2; CDR3 DNA: TGTGCCAGCAGCCCAGTGGTCGGGGGAGGCACAGATACGCAGTATTTT; CDR3 protein: CASSPVVGGGTDTQYF
clone size: many; D gene: -; J gene: TRBJ1-5; V gene: TRBV6-4; CDR3 DNA: TGTGCCAGCAGTGCCACATTCAGTCAGCCCCAGCATTTT; CDR3 protein: CASSATFSQPQHF
clone size: -; D gene: TRBD2; J gene: TRBJ2-5; V gene: TRBV7-9; CDR3 DNA: TGTGCCAGCAGCTCTACTAGCGGGGGGGCGGAGACCCAGTACTTC; CDR3 protein: CASSSTSGGAETQYF
clone size: few; D gene: TRBD1; J gene: TRBJ2-7; V gene: TRBV12-3/TRBV12-4; CDR3 DNA: TGTGCCAGCAGTCTGACAGGGGGCCCGGGTTTGAGTGAGCAGTACTTC; CDR3 protein: CASSLTGGPGLSEQYF
clone size: many; D gene: -; J gene: TRBJ2-5; V gene: TRBV27; CDR3 DNA: TGTGCCAGCAGCCTTAGCGAGACCCAAGAGACCCAGTACTTC; CDR3 protein: CASSLSETQETQYF
clone size: few; D gene: -; J gene: TRBJ2-5; V gene: TRBV7-2; CDR3 DNA: TGTGCCAGCAGCTTAGCTCAGAAAGAGACCCAGTACTTC; CDR3 protein: CASSLAQKETQYF
clone size: many; D gene: -; J gene: TRBJ1-4; V gene: TRBV4-1; CDR3 DNA: TGCGCCAGCAGCCAAGGGCTTTCCCTTAATGAAAAACTGTTTTTT; CDR3 protein: CASSQGLSLNEKLFF
clone size: -; D gene: TRBD1; J gene: TRBJ2-3; V gene: TRBV7-3; CDR3 DNA: TGTGCCAGCAGCTTTAGACAGGGGCCCACAGATACGCAGTATTTT; CDR3 protein: CASSFRQGPTDTQYF
clone size: many; D gene: TRBD2; J gene: TRBJ2-5; V gene: TRBV7-3; CDR3 DNA: TGTGCCAGCAGCCGACTAGCACGGGAGACCCAGTACTTC; CDR3 protein: CASSRLARETQYF
clone size: -; D gene: -; J gene: TRBJ2-3; V gene: TRBV18; CDR3 DNA: TGTGCCAGCTCACCACCGCAGGTTTACGGTACGCAGTATTTT; CDR3 protein: CASSPPQVYGTQYF
clone size: few; D gene: TRBD2; J gene: TRBJ2-2; V gene: TRBV5-1; CDR3 DNA: TGCGCCAGCAGCCCTTGGCGAGGGACTAGCGACTCCGGGGAGCTGTTTTTT; CDR3 protein: CASSPWRGTSDSGELFF
clone size: many; D gene: -; J gene: TRBJ2-6; V gene: TRBV7-7; CDR3 DNA: TGTGCCAGCAGCCCGAGCTCTGGGGCCAACGTCCTGACTTTC; CDR3 protein: CASSPSSGANVLTF
clone size: few; D gene: -; J gene: TRBJ1-1; V gene: TRBV5-1; CDR3 DNA: TGCGCCAGCAGCTTGCCAGGTCCGGGTGCTGAAGCTTTCTTT; CDR3 protein: CASSLPGPGAEAFF
clone size: -; D gene: -; J gene: TRBJ2-2; V gene: TRBV9; CDR3 DNA: TGTGCCAGCAGCGCTCCAGGGGGGGGGACGAACACCGGGGAGCTGTTTTTT; CDR3 protein: CASSAPGGGTNTGELFF
clone size: few; D gene: -; J gene: TRBJ1-3; V gene: TRBV7-8; CDR3 DNA: TGTGCCAGCAGCTTAGTGGGTGCTGGAAACACCATATATTTT; CDR3 protein: CASSLVGAGNTIYF
clone size: -; D gene: TRBD1; J gene: TRBJ2-7; V gene: TRBV7-9; CDR3 DNA: TGTGCCAGCAGCTCCGACAGGGAGTCCTACGAGCAGTACTTC; CDR3 protein: CASSSDRESYEQYF
clone size: -; D gene: -; J gene: TRBJ2-3; V gene: TRBV20-1; CDR3 DNA: TGCAGTGCGCCGAGACAGATCACAGATACGCAGTATTTT; CDR3 protein: CSAPRQITDTQYF
clone size: -; D gene: -; J gene: TRBJ1-6; V gene: TRBV3-1; CDR3 DNA: TGTGCCAGCAAAAGTGGGGGACGGAATTCACCCCTCCACTTT; CDR3 protein: CASKSGGRNSPLHF
clone size: -; D gene: -; J gene: TRBJ1-2; V gene: TRBV6-2/TRBV6-3; CDR3 DNA: TGTGCCAGCAGTTGGTACGATGGCTACACCTTC; CDR3 protein: CASSWYDGYTF
clone size: few; D gene: -; J gene: TRBJ1-5; V gene: TRBV12-3/TRBV12-4; CDR3 DNA: TGTGCCAGCAGTTTAGCGCAGTGGGATCAGCCCCAGCATTTT; CDR3 protein: CASSLAQWDQPQHF
clone size: few; D gene: TRBD1; J gene: TRBJ1-5; V gene: TRBV28; CDR3 DNA: TGTGCCAGCAGTAGGACAGGGGAGCCCCAGCATTTT; CDR3 protein: CASSRTGEPQHF
clone size: -; D gene: TRBD1; J gene: TRBJ2-2; V gene: TRBV10-3; CDR3 DNA: TGTGCCATCAATCAGGGGGAAAGGAACACCGGGGAGCTGTTTTTT; CDR3 protein: CAINQGERNTGELFF
clone size: few; D gene: -; J gene: TRBJ2-7; V gene: TRBV30; CDR3 DNA: TGTGCCTGCATCACGGCGGGGAGCTCCTACGAGCAGTACTTC; CDR3 protein: CACITAGSSYEQYF
clone size: -; D gene: -; J gene: TRBJ2-2; V gene: TRBV6-5; CDR3 DNA: TGTGCCAGCAGTACGGGACACCTCAACACCGGGGAGCTGTTTTTT; CDR3 protein: CASSTGHLNTGELFF
clone size: -; D gene: TRBD1; J gene: TRBJ1-5; V gene: TRBV20-1; CDR3 DNA: TGCAGTGCTAGAGTCGGGACAGGGGCAGAGCAGCCCCAGCATTTT; CDR3 protein: CSARVGTGAEQPQHF
clone size: -; D gene: -; J gene: TRBJ1-5; V gene: TRBV20-1; CDR3 DNA: TGCAGTGCCGCACTAGGGACCTTTAATCAGCCCCAGCATTTT; CDR3 protein: CSAALGTFNQPQHF
clone size: -; D gene: -; J gene: TRBJ2-2; V gene: TRBV24-1; CDR3 DNA: TGTGCCACCAGGAGGGGGGAGACCGGGGAGCTGTTTTTT; CDR3 protein: CATRRGETGELFF
clone size: many; D gene: TRBD2; J gene: TRBJ2-5; V gene: TRBV5-1; CDR3 DNA: TGCGCCAGCACCTTGGGGACTAGCATACAAGAGACCCAGTACTTC; CDR3 protein: CASTLGTSIQETQYF
clone size: -; D gene: TRBD1; J gene: TRBJ1-5; V gene: TRBV5-5; CDR3 DNA: TGTGCCAGCAGCTTGGCCATTGGGACAGTAAATCAGCCCCAGCATTTT; CDR3 protein: CASSLAIGTVNQPQHF
clone size: few; D gene: -; J gene: TRBJ2-2; V gene: TRBV5-5; CDR3 DNA: TGTGCCAGCAGAATAAGGCTTACGAACACCGGGGAGCTGTTTTTT; CDR3 protein: CASRIRLTNTGELFF
clone size: -; D gene: -; J gene: TRBJ2-3; V gene: TRBV18; CDR3 DNA: TGTGCCAGCTCACCAAATAGGCCAGGTGGGGCAGATACGCAGTATTTT; CDR3 protein: CASSPNRPGGADTQYF
clone size: -; D gene: -; J gene: TRBJ2-5; V gene: TRBV20-1; CDR3 DNA: TGCAGTGCAAGGCGTCCAGCCCTGAGGGAGACCCAGTACTTC; CDR3 protein: CSARRPALRETQYF
clone size: few; D gene: -; J gene: TRBJ2-1; V gene: TRBV20-1; CDR3 DNA: TGCAGTGCTAGAGCTGGTCTAACTAGCCAGACCTACAATGAGCAGTTCTTC; CDR3 protein: CSARAGLTSQTYNEQFF
clone size: -; D gene: TRBD1; J gene: TRBJ2-3; V gene: TRBV5-1; CDR3 DNA: TGCGCCAGCACCCACCAGGGGGCTCGCGCAGATACGCAGTATTTT; CDR3 protein: CASTHQGARADTQYF
clone size: few; D gene: -; J gene: TRBJ1-2; V gene: TRBV6-2/TRBV6-3; CDR3 DNA: TGTGCCAGCAGTCCCCAGGTCTATGGCTACACCTTC; CDR3 protein: CASSPQVYGYTF
clone size: few; D gene: TRBD1; J gene: TRBJ2-1; V gene: TRBV3-1; CDR3 DNA: TGTGCCAGCAGCCAAGGGGACAGGGAGCAGTTCTTC; CDR3 protein: CASSQGDREQFF
clone size: few; D gene: -; J gene: TRBJ1-5; V gene: TRBV21-1; CDR3 DNA: TGTGCCAGCAGCAAAGGAGGGCCGGGTCAGCCCCAGCATTTT; CDR3 protein: CASSKGGPGQPQHF
clone size: -; D gene: TRBD2; J gene: TRBJ2-3; V gene: TRBV30; CDR3 DNA: TGTGCCTGGAGTCGCGGTGCGGGGGAGACAGATACGCAGTATTTT; CDR3 protein: CAWSRGAGETDTQYF
clone size: few; D gene: TRBD1; J gene: TRBJ1-2; V gene: TRBV4-3; CDR3 DNA: TGCGCCAGCAGCCATCTGACAGGGGACTATGGCTACACCTTC; CDR3 protein: CASSHLTGDYGYTF
clone size: few; D gene: -; J gene: TRBJ1-1; V gene: TRBV7-3; CDR3 DNA: TGTGCCAGCAGCTTGAGTTGGAGGACTGAAGCTTTCTTT; CDR3 protein: CASSLSWRTEAFF
clone size: few; D gene: TRBD2; J gene: TRBJ2-3; V gene: TRBV7-7; CDR3 DNA: TGTGCCAGCAGCCCCCTAGCGGGGGGGCGCGCAGATACGCAGTATTTT; CDR3 protein: CASSPLAGGRADTQYF